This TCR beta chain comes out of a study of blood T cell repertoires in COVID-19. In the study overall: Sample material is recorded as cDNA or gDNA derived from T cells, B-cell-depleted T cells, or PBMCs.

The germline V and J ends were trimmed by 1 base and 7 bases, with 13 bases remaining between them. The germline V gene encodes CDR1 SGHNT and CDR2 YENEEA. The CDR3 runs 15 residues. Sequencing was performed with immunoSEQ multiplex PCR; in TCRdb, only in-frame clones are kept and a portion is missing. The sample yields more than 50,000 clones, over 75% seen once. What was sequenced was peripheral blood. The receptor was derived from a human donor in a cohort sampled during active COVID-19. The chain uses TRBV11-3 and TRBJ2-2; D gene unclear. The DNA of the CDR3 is TGTGCCAGCAGCTTAGGACAAGGATCCGGCGGGGAGCTGTTTTTT. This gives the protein CASSLGQGSGGELFF.